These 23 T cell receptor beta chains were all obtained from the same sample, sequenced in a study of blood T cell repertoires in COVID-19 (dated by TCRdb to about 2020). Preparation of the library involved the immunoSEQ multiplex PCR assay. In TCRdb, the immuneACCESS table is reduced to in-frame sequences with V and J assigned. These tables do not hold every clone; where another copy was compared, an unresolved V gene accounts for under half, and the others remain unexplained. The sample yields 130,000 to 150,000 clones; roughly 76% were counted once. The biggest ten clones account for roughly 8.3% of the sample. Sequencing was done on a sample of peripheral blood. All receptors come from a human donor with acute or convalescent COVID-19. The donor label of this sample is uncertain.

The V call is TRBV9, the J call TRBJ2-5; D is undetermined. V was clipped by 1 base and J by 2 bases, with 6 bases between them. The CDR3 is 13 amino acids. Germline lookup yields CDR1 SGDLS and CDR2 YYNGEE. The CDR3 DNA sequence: TGTGCCAGCAGCGTAACTATTCAAGAGACCCAGTACTTC. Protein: CASSVTIQETQYF.

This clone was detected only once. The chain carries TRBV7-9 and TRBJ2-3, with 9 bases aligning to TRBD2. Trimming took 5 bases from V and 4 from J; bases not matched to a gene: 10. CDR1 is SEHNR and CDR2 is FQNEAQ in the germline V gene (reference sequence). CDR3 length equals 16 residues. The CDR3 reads CASSPGGSGGPDTQYF. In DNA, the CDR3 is TGTGCCAGCAGCCCAGGGGGTAGCGGGGGACCAGATACGCAGTATTTT.

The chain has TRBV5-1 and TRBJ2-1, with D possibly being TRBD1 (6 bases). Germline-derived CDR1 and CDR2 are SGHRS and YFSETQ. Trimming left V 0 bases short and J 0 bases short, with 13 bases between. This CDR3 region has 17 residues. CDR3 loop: CASSLEDRVSSYNEQFF. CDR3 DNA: TGCGCCAGCAGCTTGGAGGACAGAGTTAGCTCCTACAATGAGCAGTTCTTC.

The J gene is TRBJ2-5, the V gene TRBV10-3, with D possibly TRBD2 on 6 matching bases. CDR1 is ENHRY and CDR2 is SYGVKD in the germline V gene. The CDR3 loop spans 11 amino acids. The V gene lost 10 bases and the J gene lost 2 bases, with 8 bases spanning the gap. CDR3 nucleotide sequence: TGTGCCACCGGGAGTCAAGAGACCCAGTACTTC. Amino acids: CATGSQETQYF.

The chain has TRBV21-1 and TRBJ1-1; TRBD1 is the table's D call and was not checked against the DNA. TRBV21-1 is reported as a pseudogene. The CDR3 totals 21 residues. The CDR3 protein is CAITSGRLRDRDLWANTEAFF. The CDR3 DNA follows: TGTGCCATTACCTCAGGAAGGTTACGGGACAGGGATTTATGGGCGAACACTGAAGCTTTCTTT.

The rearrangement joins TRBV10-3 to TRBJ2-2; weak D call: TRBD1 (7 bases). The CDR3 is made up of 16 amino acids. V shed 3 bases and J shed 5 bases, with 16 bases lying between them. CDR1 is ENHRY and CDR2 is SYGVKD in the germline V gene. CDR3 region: CAISDEEGAGTGELFF. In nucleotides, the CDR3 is TGTGCCATCAGTGATGAGGAGGGGGCGGGGACCGGGGAGCTGTTTTTT.

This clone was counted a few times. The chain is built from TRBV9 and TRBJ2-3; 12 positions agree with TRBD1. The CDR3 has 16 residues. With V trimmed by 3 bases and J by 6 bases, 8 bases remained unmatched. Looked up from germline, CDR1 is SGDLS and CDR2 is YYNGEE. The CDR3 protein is CASSAPGTGGRDTQYF. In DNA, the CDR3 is TGTGCCAGCAGCGCCCCCGGGACAGGGGGCCGCGATACGCAGTATTTT.

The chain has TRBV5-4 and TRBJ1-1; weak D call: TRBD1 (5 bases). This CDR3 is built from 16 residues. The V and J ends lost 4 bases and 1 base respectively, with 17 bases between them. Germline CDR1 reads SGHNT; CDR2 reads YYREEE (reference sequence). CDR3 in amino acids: CASSTPPRGKNTEAFF. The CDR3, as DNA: TGTGCCAGCAGCACCCCCCCTCGGGGGAAGAACACTGAAGCTTTCTTT. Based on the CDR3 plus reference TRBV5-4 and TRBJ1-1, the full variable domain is ETGVTQSPTHLIKTRGQQVTLRCSSQSGHNTVSWYQQALGQGPQFIFQYYREEENGRGNFPPRFSGLQFPNYSSELNVNALELDDSALYLCASSTPPRGKNTEAFFGQGTRLTVV.

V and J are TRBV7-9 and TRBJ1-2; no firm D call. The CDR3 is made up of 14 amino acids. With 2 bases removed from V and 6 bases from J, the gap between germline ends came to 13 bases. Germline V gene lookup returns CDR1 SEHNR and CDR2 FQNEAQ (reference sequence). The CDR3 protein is CASSLYEGPHGYTF. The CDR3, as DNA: TGTGCCAGCAGCTTATACGAGGGCCCTCATGGCTACACCTTC.

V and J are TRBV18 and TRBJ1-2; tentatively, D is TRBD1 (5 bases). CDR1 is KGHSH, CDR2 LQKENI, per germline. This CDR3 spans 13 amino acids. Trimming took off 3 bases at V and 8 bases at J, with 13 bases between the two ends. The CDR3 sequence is CASSPGPRGGYTF. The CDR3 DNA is TGTGCCAGCTCACCGGGGCCTAGAGGAGGCTACACCTTC.

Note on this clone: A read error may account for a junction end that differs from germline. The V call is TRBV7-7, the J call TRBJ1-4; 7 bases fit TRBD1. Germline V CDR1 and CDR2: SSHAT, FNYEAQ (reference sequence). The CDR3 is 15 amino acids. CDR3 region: CASSLGTGQYEKLFF. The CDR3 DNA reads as TGTGCTAGCAGCTTGGGGACGGGACAGTATGAAAAACTGTTTTTT.

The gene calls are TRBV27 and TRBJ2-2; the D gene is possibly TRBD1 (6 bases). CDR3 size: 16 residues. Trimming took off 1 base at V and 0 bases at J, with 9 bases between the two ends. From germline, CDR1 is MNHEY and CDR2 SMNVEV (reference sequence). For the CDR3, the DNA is TGTGCCAGCAGTTTATGGGGACATACGAACACCGGGGAGCTGTTTTTT. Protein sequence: CASSLWGHTNTGELFF.

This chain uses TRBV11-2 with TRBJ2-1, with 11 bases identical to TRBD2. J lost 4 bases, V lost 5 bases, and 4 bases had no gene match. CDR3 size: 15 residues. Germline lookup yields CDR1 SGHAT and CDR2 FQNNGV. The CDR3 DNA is TGTGCCAGCAGCCCGACTAGCGGGGTTTACAATGAGCAGTTCTTC. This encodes CASSPTSGVYNEQFF.

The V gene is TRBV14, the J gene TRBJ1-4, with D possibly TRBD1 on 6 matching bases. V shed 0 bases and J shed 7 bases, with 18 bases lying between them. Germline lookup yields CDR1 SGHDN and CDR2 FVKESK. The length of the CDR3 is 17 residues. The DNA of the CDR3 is TGTGCCAGCAGCCAAGATCTCACAGGGAAGAAGGGTGAAAAACTGTTTTTT. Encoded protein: CASSQDLTGKKGEKLFF.

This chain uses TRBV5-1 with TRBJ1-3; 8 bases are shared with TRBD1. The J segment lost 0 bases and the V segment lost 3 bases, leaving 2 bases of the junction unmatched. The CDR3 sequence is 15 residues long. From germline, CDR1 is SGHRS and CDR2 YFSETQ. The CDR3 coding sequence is TGCGCCAGCAGCTGGACAGGGTTCTCTGGAAACACCATATATTTT. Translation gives CASSWTGFSGNTIYF.

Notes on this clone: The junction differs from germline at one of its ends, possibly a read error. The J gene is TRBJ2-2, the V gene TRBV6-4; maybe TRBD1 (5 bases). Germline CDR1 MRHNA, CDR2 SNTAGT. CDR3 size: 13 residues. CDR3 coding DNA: TGTGCCAGCACTGACAGCCCCACCGGGGAGCTGTTTTTT. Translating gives CASTDSPTGELFF.

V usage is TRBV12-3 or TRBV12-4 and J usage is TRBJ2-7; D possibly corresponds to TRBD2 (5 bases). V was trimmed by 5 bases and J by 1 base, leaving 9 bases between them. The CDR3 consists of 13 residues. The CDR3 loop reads CASSRGRSYEQYF. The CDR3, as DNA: TGTGCCAGCAGTCGAGGGCGGTCCTACGAGCAGTACTTC.

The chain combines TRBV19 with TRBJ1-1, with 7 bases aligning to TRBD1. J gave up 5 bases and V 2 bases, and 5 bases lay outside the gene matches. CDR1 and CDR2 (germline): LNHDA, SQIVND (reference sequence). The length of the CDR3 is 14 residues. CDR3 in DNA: TGTGCCAGTAGTATAACTACAGGGGTTACTGAAGCTTTCTTT. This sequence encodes CASSITTGVTEAFF.

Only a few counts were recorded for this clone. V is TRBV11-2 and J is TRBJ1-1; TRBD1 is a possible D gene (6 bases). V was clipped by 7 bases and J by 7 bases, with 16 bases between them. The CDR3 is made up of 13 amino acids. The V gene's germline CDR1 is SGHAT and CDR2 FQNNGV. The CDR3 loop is CASTNPLGGEAFF. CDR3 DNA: TGTGCCAGCACCAACCCCTTAGGGGGTGAAGCTTTCTTT.

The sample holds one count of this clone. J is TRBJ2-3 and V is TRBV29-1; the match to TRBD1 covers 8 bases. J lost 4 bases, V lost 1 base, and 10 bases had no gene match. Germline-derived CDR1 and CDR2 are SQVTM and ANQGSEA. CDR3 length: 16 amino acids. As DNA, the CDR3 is TGCAGCGTTGAAGGGGAGGCAGGGGGCGAGGCAGATACGCAGTATTTT. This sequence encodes CSVEGEAGGEADTQYF.

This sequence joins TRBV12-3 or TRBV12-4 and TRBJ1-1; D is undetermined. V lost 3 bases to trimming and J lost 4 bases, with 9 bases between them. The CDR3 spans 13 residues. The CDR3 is CASSFGVFTEAFF. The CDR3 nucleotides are TGTGCCAGCAGTTTCGGAGTATTCACTGAAGCTTTCTTT.

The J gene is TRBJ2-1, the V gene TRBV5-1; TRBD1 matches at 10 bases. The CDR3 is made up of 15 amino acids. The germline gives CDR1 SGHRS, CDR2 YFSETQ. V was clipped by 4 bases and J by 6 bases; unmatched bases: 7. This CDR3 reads CASSLRDRGINEQFF. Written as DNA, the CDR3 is TGCGCCAGCAGCCTCCGGGACAGGGGTATCAATGAGCAGTTCTTC.

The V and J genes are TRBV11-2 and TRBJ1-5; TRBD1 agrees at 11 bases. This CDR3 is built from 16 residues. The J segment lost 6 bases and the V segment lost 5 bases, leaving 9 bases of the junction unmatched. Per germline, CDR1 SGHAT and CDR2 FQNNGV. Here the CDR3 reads CASSLGQGATVQPQHF. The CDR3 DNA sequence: TGTGCCAGCAGCCTAGGACAGGGGGCAACGGTTCAGCCCCAGCATTTT.